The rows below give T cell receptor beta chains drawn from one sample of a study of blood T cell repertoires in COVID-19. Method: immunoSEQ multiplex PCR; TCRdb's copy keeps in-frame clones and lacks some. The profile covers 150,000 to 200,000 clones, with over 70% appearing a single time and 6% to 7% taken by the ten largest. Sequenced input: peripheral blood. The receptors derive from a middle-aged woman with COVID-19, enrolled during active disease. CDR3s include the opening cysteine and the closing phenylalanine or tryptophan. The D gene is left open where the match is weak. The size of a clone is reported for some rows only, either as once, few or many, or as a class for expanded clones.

CASSPRGSNQPQHF	TGTGCCAGCAGCCCCCGCGGAAGCAATCAGCCCCAGCATTTT	NA	NA	TRBV9	TRBJ1-5
CASSYNTGTELYEQYF	TGTGCCAGCAGTTATAACACCGGGACAGAGCTCTACGAGCAGTACTTC	TRBD1	NA	TRBV14	TRBJ2-7
CASSPDRVRGYTF	TGTGCCAGCAGCCCGGACAGGGTGAGGGGCTACACCTTC	TRBD1	NA	TRBV5-6	TRBJ1-2
CASSGGQGANEQYF	TGTGCCAGTAGTGGGGGACAGGGGGCGAACGAGCAGTACTTC	TRBD1	few	TRBV19	TRBJ2-7
CASRVEFQETQYF	TGTGCCAGCAGGGTGGAGTTCCAAGAGACCCAGTACTTC	NA	NA	TRBV12-3/TRBV12-4	TRBJ2-5
CASKKGTNTGELFF	TGTGCCAGCAAAAAGGGGACGAACACCGGGGAGCTGTTTTTT	NA	NA	TRBV6-5	TRBJ2-2
CASSRQGTQTEAFF	TGTGCCAGCAGCCGACAGGGGACCCAGACTGAAGCTTTCTTT	TRBD1	NA	TRBV3-1/TRBV3-2	TRBJ1-1
CSVFSSGRTDTQYF	TGCAGCGTGTTTTCTAGCGGACGCACAGATACGCAGTATTTT	TRBD2	NA	TRBV29-1	TRBJ2-3
CASSRGAAPNEKLFF	TGTGCCAGCAGTCGTGGGGCAGCCCCTAATGAAAAACTGTTTTTT	NA	NA	TRBV7-7	TRBJ1-4
CASSPDLNSYEQYF	TGTGCCAGCAGTCCCGACTTAAATTCCTACGAGCAGTACTTC	NA	few	TRBV9	TRBJ2-7
CASSRAESAEQYF	TGTGCCAGCAGTCGTGCAGAGTCAGCGGAGCAGTACTTC	NA	NA	TRBV25-1	TRBJ2-7
CSVDRGATNEKLFF	TGCAGCGTTGACAGGGGGGCAACTAATGAAAAACTGTTTTTT	TRBD1	few	TRBV29-1	TRBJ1-4
CASSPPGKTETQYF	TGTGCCAGCTCGCCCCCCGGGAAAACGGAGACCCAGTACTTC	NA	few	TRBV18	TRBJ2-5
CASSGDYEQYF	TGTGCCAGCAGTGGAGACTACGAGCAGTACTTC	NA	NA	TRBV2	TRBJ2-7
CASSVDRRNYGYTF	TGTGCCAGCAGCGTAGACAGGCGGAACTATGGCTACACCTTC	NA	NA	TRBV9	TRBJ1-2
CASRSRDRGNNSPLHF	TGTGCCAGCAGGAGCCGGGACAGGGGTAATAATTCACCCCTCCACTTT	TRBD1	once	TRBV25-1	TRBJ1-6
CASSDRGNYGYTF	TGCGCCAGCAGTGATAGGGGTAACTATGGCTACACCTTC	NA	NA	TRBV10-2	TRBJ1-2
CASSLQGAQPQHF	TGTGCCAGCAGTCTTCAAGGGGCCCAGCCCCAGCATTTT	NA	NA	TRBV2	TRBJ1-5
CASSLYGLAGQSYEQYF	TGTGCCAGCAGCTTGTATGGACTAGCGGGGCAGTCCTACGAGCAGTACTTC	TRBD2	NA	TRBV5-6	TRBJ2-7
CASSQVAGSYGYTF	TGTGCCAGCAGCCAGGTGGCAGGATCCTATGGCTACACCTTC	NA	NA	TRBV3-1/TRBV3-2	TRBJ1-2
CASSLTSGGPRDTQYF	TGCGCCAGCAGCCTCACTAGCGGGGGACCCCGCGATACCCAGTACTTC	TRBD2	NA	TRBV4-1	TRBJ2-5
CASSAWRGGTEAFF	TGTGCCAGTAGTGCTTGGCGGGGAGGCACTGAAGCTTTCTTT	NA	NA	TRBV19	TRBJ1-1
CASSLDGSMGYGYTF	TGTGCCAGCAGCTTGGACGGGAGTATGGGCTATGGCTACACCTTC	NA	NA	TRBV7-9	TRBJ1-2
CASSLSPGVEQYF	TGTGCCAGCAGTTTAAGCCCCGGGGTAGAGCAGTACTTC	NA	NA	TRBV12-3/TRBV12-4	TRBJ2-7
CASSQVPTGVNQPQHF	TGCGCCAGCAGCCAAGTCCCAACAGGGGTTAATCAGCCCCAGCATTTT	TRBD1	few	TRBV4-1	TRBJ1-5
CASSLGRETQYF	TGTGCCAGCAGCTTAGGTAGAGAGACCCAGTACTTC	NA	NA	TRBV11-2	TRBJ2-5
CASRGQGDETQYF	TGTGCCAGCAGGGGACAGGGGGATGAGACCCAGTACTTC	TRBD1	NA	TRBV2	TRBJ2-5
CASSIQGATGNTIYF	TGTGCCAGTAGTATACAGGGGGCGACGGGAAACACCATATATTTT	TRBD1	NA	TRBV19	TRBJ1-3
CASSEDRGGNNEQFF	TGTGCCAGCAGTGAAGACAGGGGTGGGAACAATGAGCAGTTCTTC	TRBD1	few	TRBV6-1	TRBJ2-1
CASSQEGGYQETQYF	TGTGCCAGCAGCCAAGAAGGCGGGTACCAAGAGACCCAGTACTTC	NA	NA	TRBV3-1/TRBV3-2	TRBJ2-5
CARSRGRFANEKLFF	TGTGCCAGAAGCAGGGGGAGGTTTGCTAATGAAAAACTGTTTTTT	TRBD1	NA	TRBV2	TRBJ1-4
CASRPGPGNTIYF	TGTGCCAGCAGGCCGGGTCCTGGAAACACCATATATTTT	NA	NA	TRBV6-5	TRBJ1-3
CASSVPGQGPSPLHF	TGTGCCAGCAGCGTCCCCGGACAGGGGCCATCACCCCTCCACTTT	TRBD1	NA	TRBV9	TRBJ1-6
CASSLDSYSNQPQHF	TGTGCCAGCAGTTTAGACAGTTATAGCAATCAGCCCCAGCATTTT	NA	NA	TRBV27	TRBJ1-5
CAGTSLLPGQSPSNYGYTF	TGTGCCGGAACCTCCCTCCTGCCGGGACAGAGTCCGTCTAACTATGGCTACACCTTC	TRBD1	NA	TRBV9	TRBJ1-2
CASSPSGNSYNEQFF	TGTGCCAGCAGCCCGAGCGGGAACTCCTACAATGAGCAGTTCTTC	TRBD2	NA	TRBV9	TRBJ2-1
CASRSGTDTQYF	TGTGCCAGCAGGTCAGGCACAGATACGCAGTATTTT	NA	NA	TRBV12-3/TRBV12-4	TRBJ2-3
CASSQSTSETYNEQFF	TGCGCCAGCAGCCAATCGACTAGCGAGACTTACAATGAGCAGTTCTTC	TRBD2	NA	TRBV4-1	TRBJ2-1
CSVESRGVAFF	TGCAGCGTTGAAAGCCGGGGGGTGGCTTTCTTT	NA	once	TRBV29-1	TRBJ1-1
CASSPPDSSGNTIYF	TGTGCCAGCTCACCCCCGGACAGCTCTGGAAACACCATATATTTT	NA	NA	TRBV18	TRBJ1-3
CASSQERADNQPQHF	TGCGCCAGCAGCCAAGAACGTGCAGACAATCAGCCCCAGCATTTT	NA	NA	TRBV4-1	TRBJ1-5
CASSVGDRGMNTEAFF	TGTGCCAGCAGCGTAGGGGACAGGGGGATGAACACTGAAGCTTTCTTT	TRBD1	NA	TRBV9	TRBJ1-1
CASSLPTGGRTEAFF	TGTGCCAGCAGCCTCCCGACAGGGGGCAGGACTGAAGCTTTCTTT	TRBD1	NA	TRBV7-8	TRBJ1-1
CASSHGGNEKLFF	TGTGCCAGCAGCCATGGCGGTAATGAAAAACTGTTTTTT	NA	NA	TRBV7-9	TRBJ1-4
CASSLMLAGGLDTQYF	TGCGCCAGCAGCCTGATGCTAGCGGGGGGGCTAGATACGCAGTATTTT	TRBD2	NA	TRBV4-1	TRBJ2-3
CASSSAGTGMNTEAFF	TGTGCCAGCAGTTCCGCTGGGACAGGGATGAACACTGAAGCTTTCTTT	TRBD1	few	TRBV6-2/TRBV6-3	TRBJ1-1
CASSESWTSGPNEQFF	TGTGCCAGCAGTGAGTCTTGGACTAGCGGACCCAATGAGCAGTTCTTC	TRBD2	NA	TRBV6-1	TRBJ2-1
CSAQIFLGYTF	TGCAGTGCTCAGATCTTCCTCGGCTACACCTTC	NA	NA	TRBV20-1	TRBJ1-2
CASSPGGASDEQFF	TGCGCCAGCAGCCCCGGGGGGGCCTCGGATGAGCAGTTCTTC	TRBD2	NA	TRBV5-1	TRBJ2-1
CASSLQGRAEAFF	TGTGCCAGCAGTTTGCAGGGGAGGGCTGAAGCTTTCTTT	NA	NA	TRBV12-3/TRBV12-4	TRBJ1-1
CASQAGTLNTEAFF	TGTGCCAGCCAAGCCGGGACTCTGAACACTGAAGCTTTCTTT	NA	NA	TRBV6-6	TRBJ1-1
CSVEGTTGQPQHF	TGCAGCGTTGAAGGGACCACGGGGCAGCCCCAGCATTTT	NA	NA	TRBV29-1	TRBJ1-5
CASSLEGGYQAYNEQFF	TGTGCCAGCAGTTTAGAGGGAGGTTATCAGGCCTACAATGAGCAGTTCTTC	NA	NA	TRBV27	TRBJ2-1
CATSDTPPAGGETQYF	TGTGCCACCAGTGACACCCCCCCAGCGGGAGGAGAGACCCAGTACTTC	TRBD2	NA	TRBV24-1	TRBJ2-5
CASSLRADNYGYTF	TGTGCCAGCTCACTGAGGGCCGACAACTATGGCTACACCTTC	NA	few	TRBV18	TRBJ1-2
CATSGRTSGGEQFF	TGTGCCACCAGTGGAAGGACTAGCGGCGGTGAGCAGTTCTTC	TRBD2	NA	TRBV24-1	TRBJ2-1
CASSVRAGEAFF	TGTGCCAGCAGTGTCAGGGCTGGTGAAGCTTTCTTT	NA	once	TRBV2	TRBJ1-1
CASSQKGMNTEAFF	TGCGCCAGCAGCCAAAAGGGGATGAACACTGAAGCTTTCTTT	NA	NA	TRBV4-1	TRBJ1-1